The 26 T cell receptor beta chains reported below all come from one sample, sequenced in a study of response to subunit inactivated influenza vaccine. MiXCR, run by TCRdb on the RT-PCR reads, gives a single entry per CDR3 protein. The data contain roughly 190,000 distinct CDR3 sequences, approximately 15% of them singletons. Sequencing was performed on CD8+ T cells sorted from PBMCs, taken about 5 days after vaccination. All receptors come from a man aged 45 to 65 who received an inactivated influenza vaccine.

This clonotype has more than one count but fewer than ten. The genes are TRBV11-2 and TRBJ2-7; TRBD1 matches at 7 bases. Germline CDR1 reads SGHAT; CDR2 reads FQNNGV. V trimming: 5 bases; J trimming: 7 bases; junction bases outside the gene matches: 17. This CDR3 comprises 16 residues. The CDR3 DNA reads TGTGCCAGCAGCCCAATGACAGGGAGCCTCCTACATGAGCAGTACTTC. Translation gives CASSPMTGSLLHEQYF. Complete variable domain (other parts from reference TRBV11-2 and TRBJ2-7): EAGVAQSPRYKIIEKRQSVAFWCNPISGHATLYWYQQILGQGPKLLIQFQNNGVVDDSQLPKDRFSAERLKGVDSTLKIQPAKLEDSAVYLCASSPMTGSLLHEQYFGPGTRLTVT.

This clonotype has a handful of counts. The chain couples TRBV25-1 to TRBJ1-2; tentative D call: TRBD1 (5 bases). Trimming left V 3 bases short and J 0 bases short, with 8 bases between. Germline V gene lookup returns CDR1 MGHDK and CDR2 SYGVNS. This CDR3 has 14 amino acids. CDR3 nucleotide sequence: TGTGCCAGCAGTGACGGAGGGGCTAACTATGGCTACACCTTC. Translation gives CASSDGGANYGYTF.

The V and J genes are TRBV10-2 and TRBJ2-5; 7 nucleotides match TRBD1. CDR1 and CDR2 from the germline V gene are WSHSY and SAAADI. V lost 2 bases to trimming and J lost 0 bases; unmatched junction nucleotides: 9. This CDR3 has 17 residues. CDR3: CASSEPMTGKYQETQYF. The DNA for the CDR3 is TGCGCCAGCAGTGAGCCCATGACAGGGAAGTACCAAGAGACCCAGTACTTC.

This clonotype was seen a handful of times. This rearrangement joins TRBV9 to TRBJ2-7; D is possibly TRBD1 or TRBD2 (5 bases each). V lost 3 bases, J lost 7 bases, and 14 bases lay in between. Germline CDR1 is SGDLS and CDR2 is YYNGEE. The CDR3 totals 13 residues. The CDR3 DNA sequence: TGTGCCAGCAGCGGAGCCGGGGCTGGTGAGCAGTACTTC. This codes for CASSGAGAGEQYF.

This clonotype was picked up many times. The chain's CDR3 is CASSVDLGFNEQYF. The CDR3 coding sequence is TGTGCCAGCAGCGTAGATCTGGGGTTCAACGAGCAGTACTTC. The J gene is TRBJ2-7, the V gene TRBV9; no reliable D call. The CDR3 extends over 14 amino acids. Germline V CDR1 and CDR2: SGDLS, YYNGEE. Trimming removed 0 bases from V and 5 bases from J, with 12 bases in between. The whole variable domain, filled in from reference TRBV9 and TRBJ2-7, reads DSGVTQTPKHLITATGQRVTLRCSPRSGDLSVYWYQQSLDQGLQFLIQYYNGEERAKGNILERFSAQQFPDLHSELNLSSLELGDSALYFCASSVDLGFNEQYFGPGTRLTVT.

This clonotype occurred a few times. CDR3 bases: TGCGCCAGCAGCCAGGCTGGGACAGCTCTGCTGGAGACCCAGTACTTC. Translated, it gives CASSQAGTALLETQYF. The chain joins TRBV4-1 to TRBJ2-5, with 7 bases that match TRBD1. Germline CDR1 and CDR2: MGHRA and YSYEKL. CDR3 length: 16 amino acids. Germline trimming cut 3 bases from V and 5 bases from J; bases unmatched to any gene: 12.

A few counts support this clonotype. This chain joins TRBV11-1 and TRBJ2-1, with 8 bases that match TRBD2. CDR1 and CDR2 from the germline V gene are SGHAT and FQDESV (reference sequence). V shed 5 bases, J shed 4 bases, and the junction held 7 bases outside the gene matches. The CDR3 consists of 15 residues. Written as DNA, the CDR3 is TGTGCCAGCAGCAACGTAGTAGCGGGATACAATGAGCAGTTCTTC. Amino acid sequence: CASSNVVAGYNEQFF. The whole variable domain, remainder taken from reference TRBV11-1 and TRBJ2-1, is EAEVAQSPRYKITEKSQAVAFWCDPISGHATLYWYRQILGQGPELLVQFQDESVVDDSQLPKDRFSAERLKGVDSTLKIQPAELGDSAMYLCASSNVVAGYNEQFFGPGTRLTVL.

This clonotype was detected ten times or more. The chain's CDR3 is CASSQGQLYEQYF. The CDR3, as DNA: TGTGCCAGCAGCCAGGGACAGCTATACGAGCAGTACTTC. J is TRBJ2-7 and V is TRBV3-1; TRBD1 aligns across 7 bases. V lost 3 bases to trimming and J lost 4 bases; unmatched junction nucleotides: 3. The V gene's germline CDR1 is LGHDT and CDR2 YNNKEL (reference sequence). The CDR3 loop spans 13 amino acids.

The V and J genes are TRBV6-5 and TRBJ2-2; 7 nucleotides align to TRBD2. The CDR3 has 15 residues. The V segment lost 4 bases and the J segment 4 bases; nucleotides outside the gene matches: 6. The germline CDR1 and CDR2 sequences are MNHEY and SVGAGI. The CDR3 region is CASSLGLYGTGELFF. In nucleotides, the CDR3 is TGTGCCAGCAGTTTGGGACTATATGGCACCGGGGAGCTGTTTTTT.

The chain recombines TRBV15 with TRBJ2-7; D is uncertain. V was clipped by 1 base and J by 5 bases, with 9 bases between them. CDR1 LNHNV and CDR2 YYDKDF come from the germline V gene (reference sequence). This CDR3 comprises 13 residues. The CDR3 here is CATSRVRADEQYF. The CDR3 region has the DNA TGTGCCACCAGCAGAGTCCGAGCAGACGAGCAGTACTTC.

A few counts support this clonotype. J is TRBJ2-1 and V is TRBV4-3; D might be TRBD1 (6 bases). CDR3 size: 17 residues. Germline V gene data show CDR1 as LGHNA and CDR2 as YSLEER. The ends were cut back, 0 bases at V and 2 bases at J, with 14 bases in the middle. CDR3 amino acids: CASSQDNWGQAYNEQFF. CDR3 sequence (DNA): TGCGCCAGCAGCCAAGATAATTGGGGACAAGCCTACAATGAGCAGTTCTTC.

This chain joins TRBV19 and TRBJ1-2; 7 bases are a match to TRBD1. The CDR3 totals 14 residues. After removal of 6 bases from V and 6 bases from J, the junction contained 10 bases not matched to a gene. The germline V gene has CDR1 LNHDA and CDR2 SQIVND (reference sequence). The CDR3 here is CASSPGQRLHGYTF. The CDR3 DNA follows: TGTGCCAGTAGCCCGGGACAGCGCCTCCATGGCTACACCTTC.

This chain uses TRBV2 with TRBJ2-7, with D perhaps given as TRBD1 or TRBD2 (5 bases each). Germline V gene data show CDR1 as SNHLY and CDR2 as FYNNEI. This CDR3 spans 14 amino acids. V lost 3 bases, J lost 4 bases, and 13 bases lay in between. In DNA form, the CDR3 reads TGTGCCAGCAGTGAGTTTGGCAGGGAGTACGAGCAGTACTTC. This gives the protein CASSEFGREYEQYF.

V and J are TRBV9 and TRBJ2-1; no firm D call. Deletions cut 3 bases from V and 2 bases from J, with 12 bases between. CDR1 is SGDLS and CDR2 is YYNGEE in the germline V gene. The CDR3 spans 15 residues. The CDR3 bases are TGTGCCAGCAGCGCAACCGGCAGCACCTACAATGAGCAGTTCTTC. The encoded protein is CASSATGSTYNEQFF.

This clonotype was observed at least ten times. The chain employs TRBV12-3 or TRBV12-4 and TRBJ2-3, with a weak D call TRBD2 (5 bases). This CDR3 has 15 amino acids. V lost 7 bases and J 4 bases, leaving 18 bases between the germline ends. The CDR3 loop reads CASTLAGSMPDTQYF. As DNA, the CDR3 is TGTGCCAGCACCCTTGCGGGTTCCATGCCAGATACGCAGTATTTT.

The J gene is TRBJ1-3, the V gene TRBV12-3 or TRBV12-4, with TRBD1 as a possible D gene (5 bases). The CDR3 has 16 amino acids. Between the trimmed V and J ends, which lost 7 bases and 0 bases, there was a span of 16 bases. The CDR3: CASTYGGTISGNTIYF. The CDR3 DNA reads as TGTGCCAGCACCTATGGGGGAACGATCTCTGGAAACACCATATATTTT.

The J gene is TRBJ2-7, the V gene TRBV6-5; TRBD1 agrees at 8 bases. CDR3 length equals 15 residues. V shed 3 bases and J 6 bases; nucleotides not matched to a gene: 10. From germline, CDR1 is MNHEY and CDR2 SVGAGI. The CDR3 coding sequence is TGTGCCAGCAGTTATACCGGGACAGGAATCGGCGAGCAGTACTTC. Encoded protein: CASSYTGTGIGEQYF.

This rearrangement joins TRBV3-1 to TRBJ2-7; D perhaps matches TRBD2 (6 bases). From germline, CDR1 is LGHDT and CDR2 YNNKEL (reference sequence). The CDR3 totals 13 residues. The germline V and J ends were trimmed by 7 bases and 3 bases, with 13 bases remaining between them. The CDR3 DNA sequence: TGTGCCAGCACCCTAGGAGGGTACTACGAGCAGTACTTC. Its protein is CASTLGGYYEQYF.

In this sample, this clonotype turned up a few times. The CDR3 coding sequence is TGTGCCAGCAGTGTGGGATCAGCCTACGAGCAGTACTTC. Translating gives CASSVGSAYEQYF. The chain couples TRBV2 to TRBJ2-7; no clear D. V was pared by 4 bases and J by 2 bases, with 9 bases between. The germline V gene has CDR1 SNHLY and CDR2 FYNNEI. The CDR3 is 13 amino acids.

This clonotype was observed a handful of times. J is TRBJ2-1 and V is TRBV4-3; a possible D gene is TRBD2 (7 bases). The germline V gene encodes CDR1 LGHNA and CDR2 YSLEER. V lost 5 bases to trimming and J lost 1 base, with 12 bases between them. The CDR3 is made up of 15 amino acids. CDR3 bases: TGCGCCAGCAGCAGGGGGGGTGGATCCTACAATGAGCAGTTCTTC. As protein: CASSRGGGSYNEQFF.

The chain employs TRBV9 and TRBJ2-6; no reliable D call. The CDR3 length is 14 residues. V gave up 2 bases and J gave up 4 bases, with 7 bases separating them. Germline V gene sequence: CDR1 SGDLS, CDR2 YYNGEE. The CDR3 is CASSVTPGANVLTF. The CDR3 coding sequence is TGTGCCAGCAGCGTCACCCCCGGGGCCAACGTCCTGACTTTC.

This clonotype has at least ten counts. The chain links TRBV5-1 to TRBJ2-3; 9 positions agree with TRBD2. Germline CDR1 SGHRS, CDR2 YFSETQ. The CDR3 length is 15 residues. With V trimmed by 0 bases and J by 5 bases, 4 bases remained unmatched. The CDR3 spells CASSLAVSGRDTQYF. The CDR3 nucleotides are TGCGCCAGCAGCTTGGCGGTTAGCGGGAGAGATACGCAGTATTTT.

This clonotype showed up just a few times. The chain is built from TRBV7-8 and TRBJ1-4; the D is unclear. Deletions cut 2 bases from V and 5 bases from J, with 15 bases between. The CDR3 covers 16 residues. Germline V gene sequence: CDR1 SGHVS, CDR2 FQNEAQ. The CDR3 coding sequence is TGTGCCAGCAGCTTACTTCCGGGCCCCCGGAATGAAAAACTGTTTTTT. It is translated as CASSLLPGPRNEKLFF.

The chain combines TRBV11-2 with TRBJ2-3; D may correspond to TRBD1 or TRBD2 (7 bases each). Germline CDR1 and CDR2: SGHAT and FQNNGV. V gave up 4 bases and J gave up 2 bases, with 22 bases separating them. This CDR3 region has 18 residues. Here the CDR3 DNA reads TGTGCCAGCAGCTCGAGACCGTTTCAGGGGGGGGACACAGATACGCAGTATTTT. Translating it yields CASSSRPFQGGDTDTQYF.

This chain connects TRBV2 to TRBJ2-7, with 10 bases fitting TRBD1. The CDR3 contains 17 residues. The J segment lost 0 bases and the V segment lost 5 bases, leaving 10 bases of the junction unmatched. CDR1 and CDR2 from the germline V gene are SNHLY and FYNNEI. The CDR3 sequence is CASSHFGTGESSYEQYF. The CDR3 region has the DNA TGTGCCAGCAGTCATTTCGGGACAGGGGAGAGCTCCTACGAGCAGTACTTC.

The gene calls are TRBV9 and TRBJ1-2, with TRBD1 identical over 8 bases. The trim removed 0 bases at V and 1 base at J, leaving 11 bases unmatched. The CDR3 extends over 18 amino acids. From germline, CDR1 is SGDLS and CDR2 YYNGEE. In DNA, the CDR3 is TGTGCCAGCAGCGTAGACAGGGGGTTCCGGAATATTAACTATGGCTACACCTTC. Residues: CASSVDRGFRNINYGYTF.